This T cell receptor (beta chain) was identified during a study of blood T cell repertoires in COVID-19. Study as a whole: Acute and convalescent COVID-19 samples came from the United States, Italy and Spain.

The V gene's germline CDR1 is MNHEY and CDR2 SVGAGI. CDR3 length: 11 amino acids. Trimming removed 6 bases at V and 5 bases at J, with 8 bases between. This clone was detected only a few times. How the authors handled the data: Reference gene primer amplification gave estimated nucleated cell counts. Some clones are missing from TCRdb's copy, which holds only in-frame ones; the method was immunoSEQ multiplex PCR. Clonal size and the V and J genes are those of that table, whereas D and trimming came from the DNA. The table lists roughly 200,000 clones, nearly 90% of them singletons. The receptor was isolated from a woman under 30 who had recovered from COVID-19. The sequencing input was peripheral blood. V usage is TRBV6-5 and J usage is TRBJ2-7; perhaps TRBD2 as D (5 bases). The CDR3 nucleotides read TGTGCCAGCAGGGCGAGGGACGAGCAGTACTTC. It is translated as CASRARDEQYF.